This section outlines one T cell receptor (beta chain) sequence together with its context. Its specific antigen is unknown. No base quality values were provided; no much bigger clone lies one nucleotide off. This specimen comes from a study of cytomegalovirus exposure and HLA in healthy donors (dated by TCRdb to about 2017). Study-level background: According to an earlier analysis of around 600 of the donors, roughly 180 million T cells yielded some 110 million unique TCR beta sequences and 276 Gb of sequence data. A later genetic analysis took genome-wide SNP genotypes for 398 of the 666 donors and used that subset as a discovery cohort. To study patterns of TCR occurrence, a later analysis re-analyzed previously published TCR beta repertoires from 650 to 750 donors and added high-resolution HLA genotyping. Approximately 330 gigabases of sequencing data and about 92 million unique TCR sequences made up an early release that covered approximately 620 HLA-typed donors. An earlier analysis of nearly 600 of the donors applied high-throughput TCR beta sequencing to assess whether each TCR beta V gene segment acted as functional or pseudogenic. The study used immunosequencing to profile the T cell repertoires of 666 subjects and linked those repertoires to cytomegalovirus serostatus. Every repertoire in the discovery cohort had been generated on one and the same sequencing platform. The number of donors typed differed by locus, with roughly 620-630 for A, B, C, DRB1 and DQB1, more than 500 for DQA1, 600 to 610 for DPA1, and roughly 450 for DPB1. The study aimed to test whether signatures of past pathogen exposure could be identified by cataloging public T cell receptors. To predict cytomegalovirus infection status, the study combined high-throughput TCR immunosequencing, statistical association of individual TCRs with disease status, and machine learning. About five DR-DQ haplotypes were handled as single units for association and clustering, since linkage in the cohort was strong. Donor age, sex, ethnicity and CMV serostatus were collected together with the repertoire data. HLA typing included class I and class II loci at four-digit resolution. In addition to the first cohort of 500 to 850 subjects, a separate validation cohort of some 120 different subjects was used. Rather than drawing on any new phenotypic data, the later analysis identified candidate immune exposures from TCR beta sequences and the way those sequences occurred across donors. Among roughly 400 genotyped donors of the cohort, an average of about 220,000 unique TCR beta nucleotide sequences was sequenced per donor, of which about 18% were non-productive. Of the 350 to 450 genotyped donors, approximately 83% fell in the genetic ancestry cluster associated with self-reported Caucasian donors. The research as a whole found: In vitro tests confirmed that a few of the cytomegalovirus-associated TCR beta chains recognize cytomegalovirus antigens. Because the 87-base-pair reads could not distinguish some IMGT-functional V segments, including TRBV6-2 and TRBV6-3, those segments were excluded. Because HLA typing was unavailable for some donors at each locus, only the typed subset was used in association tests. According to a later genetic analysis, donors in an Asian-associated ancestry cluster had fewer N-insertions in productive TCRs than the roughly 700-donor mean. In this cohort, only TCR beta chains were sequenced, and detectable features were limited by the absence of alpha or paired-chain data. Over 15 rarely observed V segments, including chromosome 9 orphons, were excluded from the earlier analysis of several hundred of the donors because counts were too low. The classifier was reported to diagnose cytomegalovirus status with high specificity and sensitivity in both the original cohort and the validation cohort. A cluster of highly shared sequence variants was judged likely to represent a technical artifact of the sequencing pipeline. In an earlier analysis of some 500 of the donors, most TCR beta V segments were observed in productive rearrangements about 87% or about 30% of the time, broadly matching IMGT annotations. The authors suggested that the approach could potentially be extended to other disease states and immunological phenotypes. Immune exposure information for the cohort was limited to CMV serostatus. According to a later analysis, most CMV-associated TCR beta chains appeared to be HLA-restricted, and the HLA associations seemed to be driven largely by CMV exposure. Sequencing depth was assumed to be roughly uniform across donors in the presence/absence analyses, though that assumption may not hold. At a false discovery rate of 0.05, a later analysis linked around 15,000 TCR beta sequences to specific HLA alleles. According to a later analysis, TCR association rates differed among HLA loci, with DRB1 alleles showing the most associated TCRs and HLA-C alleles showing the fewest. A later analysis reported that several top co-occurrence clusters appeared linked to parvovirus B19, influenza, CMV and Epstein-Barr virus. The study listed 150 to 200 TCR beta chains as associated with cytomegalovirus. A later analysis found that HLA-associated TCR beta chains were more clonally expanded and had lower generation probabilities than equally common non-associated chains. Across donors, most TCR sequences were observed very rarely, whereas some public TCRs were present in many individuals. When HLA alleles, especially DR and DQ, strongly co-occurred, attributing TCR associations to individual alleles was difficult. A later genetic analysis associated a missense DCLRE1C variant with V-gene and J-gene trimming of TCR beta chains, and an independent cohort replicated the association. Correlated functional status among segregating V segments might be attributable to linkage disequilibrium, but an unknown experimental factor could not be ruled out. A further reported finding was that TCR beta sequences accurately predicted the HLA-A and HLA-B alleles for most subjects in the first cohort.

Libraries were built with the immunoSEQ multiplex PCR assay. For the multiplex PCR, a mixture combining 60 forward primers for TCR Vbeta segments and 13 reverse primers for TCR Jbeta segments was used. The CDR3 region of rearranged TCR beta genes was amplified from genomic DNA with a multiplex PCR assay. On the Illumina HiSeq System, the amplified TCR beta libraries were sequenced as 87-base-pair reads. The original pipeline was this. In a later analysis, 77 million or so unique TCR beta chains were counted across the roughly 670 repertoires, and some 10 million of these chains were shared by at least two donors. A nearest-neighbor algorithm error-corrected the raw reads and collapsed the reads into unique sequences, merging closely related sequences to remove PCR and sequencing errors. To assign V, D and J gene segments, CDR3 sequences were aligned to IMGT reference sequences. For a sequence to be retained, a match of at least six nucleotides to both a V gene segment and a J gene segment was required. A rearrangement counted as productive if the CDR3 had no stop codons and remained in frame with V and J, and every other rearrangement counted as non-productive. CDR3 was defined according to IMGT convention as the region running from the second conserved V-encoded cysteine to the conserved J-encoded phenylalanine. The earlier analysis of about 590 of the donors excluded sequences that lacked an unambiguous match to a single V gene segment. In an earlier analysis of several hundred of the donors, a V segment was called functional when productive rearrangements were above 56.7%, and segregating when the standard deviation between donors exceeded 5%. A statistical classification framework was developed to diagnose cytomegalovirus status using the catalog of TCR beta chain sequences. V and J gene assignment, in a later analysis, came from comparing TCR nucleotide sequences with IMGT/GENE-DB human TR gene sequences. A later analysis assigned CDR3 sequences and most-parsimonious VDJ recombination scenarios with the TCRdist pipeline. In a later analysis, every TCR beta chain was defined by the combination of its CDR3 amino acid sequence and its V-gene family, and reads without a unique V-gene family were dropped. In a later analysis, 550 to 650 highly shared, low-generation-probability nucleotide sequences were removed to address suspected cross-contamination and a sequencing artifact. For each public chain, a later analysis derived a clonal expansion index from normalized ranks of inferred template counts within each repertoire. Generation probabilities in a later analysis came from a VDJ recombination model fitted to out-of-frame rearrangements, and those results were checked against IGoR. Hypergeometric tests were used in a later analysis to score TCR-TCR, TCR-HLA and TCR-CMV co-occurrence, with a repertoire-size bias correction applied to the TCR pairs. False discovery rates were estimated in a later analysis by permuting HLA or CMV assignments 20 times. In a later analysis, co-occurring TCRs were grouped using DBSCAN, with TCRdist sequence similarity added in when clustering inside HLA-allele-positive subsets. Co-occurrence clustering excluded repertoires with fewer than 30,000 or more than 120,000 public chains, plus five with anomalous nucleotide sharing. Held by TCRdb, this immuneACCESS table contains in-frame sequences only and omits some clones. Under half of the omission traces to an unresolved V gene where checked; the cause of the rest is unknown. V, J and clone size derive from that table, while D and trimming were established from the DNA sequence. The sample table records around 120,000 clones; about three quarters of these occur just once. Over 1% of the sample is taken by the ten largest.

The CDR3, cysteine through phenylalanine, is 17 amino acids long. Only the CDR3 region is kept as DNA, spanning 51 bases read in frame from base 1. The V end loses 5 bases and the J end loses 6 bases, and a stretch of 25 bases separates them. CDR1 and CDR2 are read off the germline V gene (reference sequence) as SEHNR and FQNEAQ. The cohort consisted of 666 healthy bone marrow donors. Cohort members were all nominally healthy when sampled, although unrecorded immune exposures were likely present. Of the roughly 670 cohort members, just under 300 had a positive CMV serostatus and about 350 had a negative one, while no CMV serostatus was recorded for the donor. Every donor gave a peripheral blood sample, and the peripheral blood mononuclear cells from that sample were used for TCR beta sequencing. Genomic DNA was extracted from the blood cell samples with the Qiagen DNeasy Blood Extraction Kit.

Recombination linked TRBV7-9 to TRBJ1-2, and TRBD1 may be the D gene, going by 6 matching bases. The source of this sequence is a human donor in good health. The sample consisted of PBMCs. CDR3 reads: CASSRGDGARGTHGYTF. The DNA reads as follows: TGTGCCAGCAGCCGGGGAGATGGTGCCAGGGGTACTCATGGCTACACCTTC.